Below are 2 T cell receptor beta chains sequenced from a single sample in a study of T cell changes during pregnancy in multiple sclerosis (dated by TCRdb to between 2019 and 2020). The library was prepared using the immunoSEQ multiplex PCR assay. The table comes from immuneACCESS by way of TCRdb, which keeps in-frame sequences with V and J called. Part of the clones is missing from these tables; in studies checked, under half for an unresolved V gene and the rest for unknown reasons. Here the sample has fewer than 70,000 clones; approximately 92% occur a single time. 3% to 3.5% of the sample goes to the ten largest clones. The sample in question was CD8+ T cells from peripheral blood mononuclear cells, obtained in the third trimester of pregnancy. These receptors all stem from a female donor in good health, enrolled as a control in a pregnancy study.

The chain is built from TRBV19 and TRBJ1-4, with 7 bases that match TRBD1. CDR3 size: 15 residues. The V segment lost 4 bases and the J segment 5 bases; nucleotides outside the gene matches: 7. Germline V gene lookup returns CDR1 LNHDA and CDR2 SQIVND (reference sequence). CDR3 sequence reads: CASSTRQGGNEKLFF. As DNA, the CDR3 is TGTGCCAGTAGTACTAGACAGGGTGGGAATGAAAAACTGTTTTTT.

The V and J genes are TRBV7-2 and TRBJ1-1, with 9 bases fitting TRBD1. This CDR3 has 15 amino acids. V dropped 0 bases and J dropped 10; count of bases not matched to a gene: 9. Germline V gene lookup returns CDR1 SGHTA and CDR2 FQGNSA. CDR3 sequence (DNA): TGTGCCAGCAGCTTAGCCACAGGGGGCGGGTTGGGAGCTTTCTTT. Translated: CASSLATGGGLGAFF. The full variable domain, completed using reference TRBV7-2 and TRBJ1-1, is GAGVSQSPSNKVTEKGKDVELRCDPISGHTALYWYRQSLGQGLEFLIYFQGNSAPDKSGLPSDRFSAERTGGSVSTLTIQRTQQEDSAVYLCASSLATGGGLGAFFGQGTRLTVV.